The 2 T cell receptor beta chains given below trace back to one sample, sequenced in a study of T cell changes during pregnancy in multiple sclerosis. The repertoire was sequenced with immunoSEQ multiplex PCR; TCRdb's copy has only in-frame clones and lacks some. The sample shows about 75,000 clones, more than 80% of them seen only once. The specimen was peripheral blood, collected in the first trimester of pregnancy. All receptors come from a female donor in good health, enrolled as a control in a pregnancy study.

The V and J genes are TRBV18 and TRBJ1-4; tentative D call: TRBD1 (5 bases). The CDR3 covers 15 residues. Trimming shortened V by 3 bases and J by 5 bases, and 13 bases separated the two germline ends. The germline CDR1 and CDR2 sequences are KGHSH and LQKENI. The CDR3 nucleotides are TGTGCCAGCTCACCGAGGAGACAGTTAAATGAAAAACTGTTTTTT. Translated: CASSPRRQLNEKLFF.

The gene calls are TRBV6-5 and TRBJ1-1, with D maybe TRBD1 (6 bases). Germline CDR1 MNHEY, CDR2 SVGAGI. The CDR3 length is 16 residues. V was shortened by 3 bases and J by 0 bases, with 14 bases between the two germline ends. The chain's CDR3 is CASSYEPPGVNTEAFF. CDR3 sequence (DNA): TGTGCCAGCAGTTATGAGCCCCCAGGGGTGAACACTGAAGCTTTCTTT.